The text below deals with one T cell receptor (beta chain). This clonotype came up a few times. Its antigen is not yet known. No base qualities exist here, and no much larger clone lies one base off it. Inclusive of the bounding cysteine and phenylalanine, the CDR3 is 13 residues long. Kept here is only the CDR3 DNA, which spans 39 bases and is read in frame from base 1. V ends up 7 bases short and J 1 base short, with an unmatched junction base count of 1. CDR1 and CDR2 (SNHLY, FYNNEI) derive from the germline V gene. The library was generated by PCR. DNA from cultured CD4+ T cells underwent TCR sequencing with the Oncomine TCR Beta short-read assay at the Johns Hopkins FTIC core. The QIAamp micro DNA kit was used to extract genomic DNA from the cultured CD4+ T cells. Oncomine TCR Beta libraries made from cultured CD4+ T cells were pooled using unique dual indexes and sequenced on an Illumina iSeq 100. The source study handled its data this way. Non-productive sequences were removed, and CDR3s that did not start with C, did not end with F or W, or were shorter than 7 amino acids were discarded. Antigen-specific clonotypes were identified using the MANAFEST web application through comparison of peptide-stimulated wells with reference and other culture wells. To be called positive, a clone needed an FDR below 0.05, an odds ratio above 5, and a productive frequency above 0.1% in at least two of three replicate wells. Clonotypes that were significantly expanded in both SARS-CoV-2 spike wells and at least one common cold coronavirus spike condition were defined as cross-reactive. Similarity between CDR3 sequences was evaluated in R version 3.6.1 using Levenshtein distances (stringdist) and unrooted phylogenetic trees (ape). TCRdb trimmed the raw reads at Q25, called clones with MiXCR and kept productive beta chains. CDR3 protein sequences are deduplicated, and each keeps its most common genes and DNA. The V and J calls were not made by the authors but by TCRdb's processing. The sample contains 14,000 to 15,000 distinct CDR3 sequences, around half of them found a single time. The top ten hold about 8.3% of the sample.

This specimen belongs to a study of vaccination and CD4 T cells after COVID-19 (dated by TCRdb to the early 2020s). General notes on the study: Convalescent patients had a positive SARS-CoV-2 result on nasal swab PCR, and of these patients, several had mild disease and one had severe disease. The cultures were stimulated with overlapping spike peptide pools from SARS-CoV-2 and from the common cold coronaviruses HCoV-NL63, HCoV-OC43 and HCoV-229E. In the convalescent cohort there were six males and four females, among whom were two Hispanic individuals, seven Caucasians, two Asians and one multiracial person. In under twelve COVID-19 convalescent patients and a handful of infection-naive healthy vaccine recipients, researchers compared the spike-specific CD4+ TCR repertoire from before mRNA vaccination with the repertoire from after. Control cultures received a CEFX viral epitope pool as the positive control, an HIV-1 Nef peptide pool as the negative control, or no peptide. Post-COVID blood samples from convalescent patients were collected a median of approximately 93 days after diagnosis, with a range of 35 to 161 days. Participants got two doses of the Pfizer-BioNTech BNT162b2 vaccine (n=8) or two doses of the Moderna mRNA-1273 vaccine (n=2). The time from the second vaccine dose to post-vaccine blood sampling had a median of roughly 72 days and ranged from about 14 to 250 days. Summary of the overall study and its limitations: The number of convalescent patients in the study was relatively small, and the study did not examine early timepoints following natural infection. The median count of SARS-CoV-2-reactive clonotypes went up from 20 to 25 after infection to more than 30 after vaccination, although the change was not significant. In convalescent patients, a median about 86% of post-vaccine SARS-CoV-2-reactive clones were detected only after vaccination, and vaccine-specific priming was suggested by this finding. Nearly all vaccine-specific clones in convalescent patients (304 of 307) were mono-reactive for SARS-CoV-2 spike rather than cross-reactive with common cold coronaviruses.

Per the publication, the treatment or condition label means: approximately 9-day PBMC culture with coronavirus spike peptide pools or control peptides (ViraFEST assay). The ViraFEST assay, used in the study, expanded antigen-specific T cells with peptide pools and then identified the expanded clonotypes through TCR sequencing. Positive SARS-CoV-2 PCR tests in the convalescent patients dated from March to December 2020, before Alpha, Beta and Delta variants emerged in the United States. PBMCs were cultured at about 2 million per well in IMDM supplemented with approximately 5.3% human AB serum and 8.5 to 10 IU/ml IL-2, with approximately 10 ug/ml peptide pools added. On days 3 and 7, half of the culture medium was replaced with fresh IL-2-containing medium. After about 10 days of culture, CD4+ T cells were isolated by negative selection using the EasySep CD4+ T cell isolation kit. Ficoll-Paque Plus gradient centrifugation was used to isolate PBMCs from whole blood, and the isolated PBMCs were then either used fresh or cryopreserved at -140C. Triplicate wells were generally used for each culture condition.

The chain joins TRBV2 to TRBJ1-2, and TRBD1 matches 9 of the central bases. Material: CD4+ T cells from blood, cultured in vitro. The TCR was taken from a human donor who had recovered from COVID-19. The DNA sequence reads TGTGCCAGCAAGGGACAGGGTAACTATGGCTACACCTTC. This sequence encodes CASKGQGNYGYTF. The full variable domain, completed from the reference TRBV2 and TRBJ1-2 proteins outside the CDR3, reads EPEVTQTPSHQVTQMGQEVILRCVPISNHLYFYWYRQILGQKVEFLVSFYNNEISEKSEIFDDQFSVERPDGSNFTLKIRSTKLEDSAMYFCASKGQGNYGYTFGSGTRLTVV.